This T cell receptor (beta chain) was captured in a study of T cell responses to AZD1222 COVID-19 vaccine. Clones were read by immunoSEQ multiplex PCR, and TCRdb kept only the in-frame ones, dropping some. The sample yields around 100,000 clones, approximately 91% seen once. Concerning this clone itself: What it recognizes is unknown.

Study results and limitations: Baseline seropositivity occurred in only a handful of AZD1222 recipients. Spike-spanning, vaccine-associated CD4 TCRs were dominant at 160-218 and 743-854. Most donors were white British, females outnumbered males, and clonal diversity was possibly underestimated. Without day 14 samples, only post-peak T cell repertoires were studied.

V lost 0 bases to trimming and J lost 5 bases; unmatched junction nucleotides: 15. The CDR3 totals 19 residues. Germline assignment: CDR1 MNHEY and CDR2 SMNVEV (reference sequence). The source of this sequence is an adult in good health. This rearrangement joins TRBV27 to TRBJ1-2, with 10 bases that match TRBD1. The material sequenced was peripheral blood, taken on day 0 of AZD1222 vaccination. The CDR3 is CASSLSERQGADRKYGYTF. The CDR3 DNA reads as TGTGCCAGCAGTTTATCGGAACGACAGGGGGCGGATCGAAAATATGGCTACACCTTC.